This TCR beta chain was observed in a study of shared clonotypes between healthy human individuals. Background on the study: There were three CD4 naive, three CD4 memory, two CD8 naive and one CD8 memory plates per donor. Study-wide results and limits: Naive subsets typically showed greater estimated richness than memory subsets.

A remark on this clone: Its antigen is unknown.

Donors, without exception, were Caucasian adults residing in Nashville, Tennessee. Each cell subset's genomic DNA was divided evenly among several immunoSEQ plates. The method was immunoSEQ multiplex PCR; TCRdb's version includes in-frame clones alone and lacks a portion of them. The table lists around 700,000 clones, around 67% of them singletons. This CDR3 has 15 amino acids. With 0 bases removed from V and 3 bases from J, the gap between germline ends came to 9 bases. CDR1 is KGHSH, CDR2 LQKENI, per germline. The chain couples TRBV18 to TRBJ1-5; D is unclear. Source material: memory CD4+ T cells sorted from blood. This sample's subset: CD45RA-negative fraction. The clonotype was recovered from a woman in her 30s in good health. The CDR3 loop reads CASSPPSENNQPQHF. CDR3 in DNA: TGTGCCAGCTCACCACCCTCGGAAAACAATCAGCCCCAGCATTTT.